What follows are 3 T cell receptor beta chains derived from one specimen sequenced in a study of blood T cell repertoires in COVID-19. The protocol was immunoSEQ multiplex PCR, while the TCRdb copy is restricted to in-frame clones and leaves out a portion. The top ten clones hold roughly 45% of a sample with 75,000 to 80,000 clones, 88% of them seen once. Sequenced material: peripheral blood. The origin of the receptors is a human donor in a cohort sampled during active COVID-19.

The J gene is TRBJ2-3, the V gene TRBV18; 9 bases match TRBD2. The V gene end was trimmed by 6 bases and the J gene end by 7 bases; junction bases not matched to a gene: 8. CDR1 and CDR2 from the germline V gene are KGHSH and LQKENI. The CDR3 runs 14 residues. The CDR3 DNA follows: TGTGCCAGCTCTCCAGCGGGGGGTGATTATACGCAGTATTTT. As protein: CASSPAGGDYTQYF. The full variable domain, rest sourced from reference TRBV18 and TRBJ2-3, is NAGVMQNPRHLVRRRGQEARLRCSPMKGHSHVYWYRQLPEEGLKFMVYLQKENIIDESGMPKERFSAEFPKEGPSILRIQQVVRGDSAAYFCASSPAGGDYTQYFGPGTRLTVL.

The chain uses TRBV7-6 and TRBJ2-5, with D perhaps TRBD2 (8 bases). Trimming left V 3 bases short and J 2 bases short, with 19 bases between. CDR3 length: 17 amino acids. From germline, CDR1 is SGHVS and CDR2 FNYEAQ. Written as DNA, the CDR3 is TGTGCCAGCAGCTTCGGGGGGGGACAGACCCCACAAGAGACCCAGTACTTC. Translating gives CASSFGGGQTPQETQYF.

J is TRBJ2-7 and V is TRBV9; D might be TRBD1 (6 bases). This CDR3 has 15 amino acids. Per the germline V gene, CDR1 is SGDLS and CDR2 is YYNGEE. V was cut by 3 bases and J by 4 bases, with 17 bases left in between. In nucleotides, the CDR3 is TGTGCCAGCAGCGCAACCTACAGGGCAGGTTACGAGCAGTACTTC. Translating it yields CASSATYRAGYEQYF.